The TCR beta chain described here comes from a study of T cell clonotyping in hematopoietic cell transplantation. In the study overall: Recipients' pretransplant samples followed cytoreduction. General observations from the study: At the given depth, recipient repertoires were over 97% de novo clonotypes. After transplant, recipient diversity fell while pathologically expanded clonotypes grew through day 180. Higher Inverse Simpson Index values in graft donor and pretransplant recipient predicted broader posttransplant TCR diversity.

This sample's time point: recipient sample about 28 days before transplant, after cytoreduction. Germline V gene data show CDR1 as SGHDN and CDR2 as FVKESK. This CDR3 has 11 residues. V was pared by 1 base and J by 13 bases, with 5 bases between. Some clones are missing from TCRdb's copy, which holds only in-frame ones; the method was immunoSEQ multiplex PCR. The sample contains about 36,000 clones, 95% of which appear only once. The sample holds one count of this clone. As yet, its antigen is unknown. The sample consisted of peripheral blood mononuclear cells, taken before stem cell transplant. The TCR comes from a man in his forties with chronic myeloid leukemia. Some clones in this sample may be carry-over from other donors' samples. The V call is TRBV14, the J call TRBJ2-6; D remains ambiguous. The CDR3 is CASSQGVVLTF. The CDR3 DNA sequence: TGTGCCAGCAGCCAAGGTGTGGTCCTGACTTTC.